A single sample gave rise to the 24 T cell receptor beta chains below, sequenced in a study of CD8+ T cells in alopecia areata. cDNA prepared by RNA extraction and subsequent reverse transcription served as the template for sequencing. Produced via immunoSEQ multiplex PCR; TCRdb's table is partial and in-frame only. This table holds 250,000 or so clones, roughly two thirds found once. The sequencing used CD4+ T cells sorted from blood, collected at week 0. Receptor source: a human donor with alopecia areata.

The rearrangement uses TRBV5-1 and TRBJ1-5; D is unresolved. This CDR3 is built from 14 residues. CDR1 and CDR2 (germline): SGHRS, YFSETQ. Trimming stripped 1 base from V and 3 bases from J, with 8 bases between. CDR3: CASSLNGDNQPQHF. The CDR3 region has the DNA TGCGCCAGCAGCTTGAATGGTGACAATCAGCCCCAGCATTTT. Combining the CDR3 with reference TRBV5-1 and TRBJ1-5 gives the whole variable domain KAGVTQTPRYLIKTRGQQVTLSCSPISGHRSVSWYQQTPGQGLQFLFEYFSETQRNKGNFPGRFSGRQFSNSRSEMNVSTLELGDSALYLCASSLNGDNQPQHFGDGTRLSIL.

The V call is TRBV6-6, the J call TRBJ1-1; TRBD1 matches at 10 bases. V lost 6 bases, J lost 2 bases, and 9 bases stayed unmatched. This CDR3 has 16 amino acids. CDR1 MNHNY and CDR2 SVGAGI come from the germline V gene (reference sequence). CDR3 amino acids: CASSHRQGARNTEAFF. Written as DNA, the CDR3 is TGTGCCAGCAGCCATCGACAGGGGGCGCGAAACACTGAAGCTTTCTTT.

The chain combines TRBV5-1 with TRBJ2-3, with D hard to call. V lost 6 bases and J 2 bases, leaving 13 bases between the germline ends. The germline CDR1 and CDR2 sequences are SGHRS and YFSETQ. CDR3 length: 14 residues. Here the CDR3 reads CASTLHPATDTQYF. The CDR3 region has the DNA TGCGCCAGCACCCTACACCCGGCCACAGATACGCAGTATTTT.

The V call is TRBV29-1, the J call TRBJ1-2, with D hard to call. CDR3 length equals 13 residues. Germline V gives CDR1 SQVTM, CDR2 ANQGSEA. V was trimmed by 3 bases and J by 5 bases, leaving 13 bases between them. The CDR3 here is CSVDSIRDYGYTF. In nucleotides, the CDR3 is TGCAGCGTTGACTCAATCCGGGATTATGGCTACACCTTC.

The V gene is TRBV7-2, the J gene TRBJ1-2, with D tentatively TRBD1 (6 bases). This CDR3 contains 15 residues. Germline V gene sequence: CDR1 SGHTA, CDR2 FQGNSA. Trimming cost V 5 bases and J 4 bases, with 17 bases left between them. The DNA of the CDR3 is TGTGCCAGCAGCGACCGCAGGGTACAGGGCTATGGCTACACCTTC. Protein product: CASSDRRVQGYGYTF. The full variable domain, with the rest looked up from reference TRBV7-2 and TRBJ1-2, is GAGVSQSPSNKVTEKGKDVELRCDPISGHTALYWYRQSLGQGLEFLIYFQGNSAPDKSGLPSDRFSAERTGGSVSTLTIQRTQQEDSAVYLCASSDRRVQGYGYTFGSGTRLTVV.

The J gene is TRBJ2-7, the V gene TRBV30, with unresolved D. This CDR3 region has 11 residues. The V gene's germline CDR1 is GTSNPN and CDR2 SVGIG (reference sequence). V lost 0 bases and J lost 7, with 7 bases in between. CDR3 nucleotides: TGTGCCTGGAGTGTAAAAGTAGAGCAGTACTTC. Its protein is CAWSVKVEQYF.

CDR3 residues: CASSRGQRGYGYTF. The DNA of the CDR3 is TGTGCCAGCAGCCGGGGACAGCGAGGCTATGGCTACACCTTC. The chain is built from TRBV6-5 and TRBJ1-2; TRBD1 matches at 7 bases. Germline CDR1 is MNHEY and CDR2 is SVGAGI. The V gene end was trimmed by 6 bases and the J gene end by 4 bases; junction bases not matched to a gene: 8. The CDR3 sequence is 14 residues long.

The CDR3 DNA is TGTGCCTGGAGGCGGGGACAGAACACCGGGGAGCTGTTTTTT. Amino acid sequence: CAWRRGQNTGELFF. The genes are TRBV30 and TRBJ2-2; D might be TRBD1 or TRBD2, each matching 6 bases. Germline-derived CDR1 and CDR2 are GTSNPN and SVGIG (reference sequence). The CDR3 has 14 amino acids. V lost 3 bases and J 1 base, leaving 9 bases between the germline ends.

This chain connects TRBV29-1 to TRBJ2-3; D is perhaps TRBD1 or TRBD2 (5 bases each). The CDR3 length is 13 residues. Per germline, CDR1 SQVTM and CDR2 ANQGSEA. CDR3 nucleotides: TGCAGTGGAAGCGAGGGTCCAGGGGATACGCAGTATTTT. This translates into CSGSEGPGDTQYF.

CDR3 nucleotide sequence: TGTGCCAGTAGTATTAGGAGGGCAGACACAGATACGCAGTATTTT. Translation gives CASSIRRADTDTQYF. This chain uses TRBV19 with TRBJ2-3, with TRBD2 as a possible D gene (6 bases). Trimming cost V 3 bases and J 2 bases, with 12 bases left between them. Germline V gene data show CDR1 as LNHDA and CDR2 as SQIVND (reference sequence). CDR3 length equals 15 residues.

In regard to this clone: Other nucleotide sequences from this sample produce the same CDR3. This chain uses TRBV19 with TRBJ2-7; D is unclear. CDR3 size: 13 residues. Trimming cost V 1 base and J 0 bases, with 4 bases left between them. Germline assignment: CDR1 LNHDA and CDR2 SQIVND (reference sequence). The DNA for the CDR3 is TGTGCCAGTAGTATAGGCACCTCCTACGAGCAGTACTTC. Translating gives CASSIGTSYEQYF. The full variable domain, completed using reference TRBV19 and TRBJ2-7, is DGGITQSPKYLFRKEGQNVTLSCEQNLNHDAMYWYRQDPGQGLRLIYYSQIVNDFQKGDIAEGYSVSREKKESFPLTVTSAQKNPTAFYLCASSIGTSYEQYFGPGTRLTVT.

The J gene is TRBJ2-7, the V gene TRBV10-3; D unresolved. CDR1 and CDR2 (germline): ENHRY, SYGVKD. CDR3 length: 11 residues. The V end was cut by 0 bases, the J end by 9 bases, with 6 bases between. The CDR3 DNA reads TGTGCCATCAGTGAGTCGACTCTGCAGTACTTC. It yields the protein CAISESTLQYF.

J is TRBJ2-2 and V is TRBV23-1; D uncertain. TRBV23-1 is labeled an ORF, and its function is uncertain. CDR3 length equals 15 residues. The V gene lost 8 bases and the J gene lost 3 bases, with 16 bases spanning the gap. CDR3 loop: CASFCDGRYTGELFF. In nucleotides, the CDR3 is TGCGCCAGCTTCTGCGACGGGCGGTACACCGGGGAGCTGTTTTTT.

V is TRBV29-1 and J is TRBJ2-3, with TRBD1 matching over 8 bases. Germline V gene sequence: CDR1 SQVTM, CDR2 ANQGSEA. There are 13 residues in the CDR3. V lost 7 bases and J lost 5; bases outside the gene matches: 8. CDR3 protein: CSAGADRVDTQYF. As DNA, the CDR3 is TGCAGCGCTGGGGCGGACAGGGTAGATACGCAGTATTTT.

This clone was observed a handful of times. This sequence joins TRBV29-1 and TRBJ2-7; 8 bases align to TRBD2. In germline, CDR1 is SQVTM, CDR2 ANQGSEA. J was trimmed by 5 bases and V by 4 bases; bases with no gene match: 13. The CDR3 has 15 residues. The CDR3 is CSVGGPGLGLDEQYF. CDR3 coding DNA: TGCAGCGTTGGGGGTCCGGGACTAGGTCTCGACGAGCAGTACTTC.

The chain employs TRBV27 and TRBJ2-7; D remains ambiguous. The CDR3 has 10 residues. Germline CDR1 reads MNHEY; CDR2 reads SMNVEV (reference sequence). The V and J ends lost 8 bases and 2 bases respectively, with 4 bases between them. CDR3 sequence (DNA): TGTGCCAGCGGGGCCTACGAGCAGTACTTC. It is translated as CASGAYEQYF.

This clone was counted a single time. The rearrangement links TRBV2 to TRBJ1-6; 7 bases are shared with TRBD1. Germline V lookup: CDR1 SNHLY, CDR2 FYNNEI. J lost 7 bases, V lost 5 bases, and 5 bases had no gene match. This CDR3 comprises 14 residues. Here the CDR3 reads CASSQTGRNSPLHF. CDR3 DNA sequence: TGTGCCAGCAGTCAGACAGGGAGGAATTCACCCCTCCACTTT.

This clone was detected only a few times. The J gene is TRBJ1-3, the V gene TRBV30; D is perhaps TRBD1 (5 bases). Trimming took 3 bases from V and 4 from J, leaving 10 bases between them. The CDR3 totals 13 residues. Germline V gives CDR1 GTSNPN, CDR2 SVGIG (reference sequence). The DNA for the CDR3 is TGTGCCTGGAGAGGGGCCGGGGGAAACACCATATATTTT. It translates to CAWRGAGGNTIYF.

This clone has a handful of counts. The chain carries TRBV30 and TRBJ2-2; D gene unclear. V was cut by 2 bases and J by 3 bases, with 7 bases left in between. The CDR3 is 13 amino acids. Per germline, CDR1 GTSNPN and CDR2 SVGIG (reference sequence). For the CDR3, the DNA is TGTGCCTGGAGTTTGCTTGACACCGGGGAGCTGTTTTTT. The encoded protein is CAWSLLDTGELFF.

The rearrangement links TRBV4-1 to TRBJ2-1, with D perhaps TRBD1 (6 bases). With 3 bases removed from V and 4 bases from J, the gap between germline ends came to 16 bases. There are 16 residues in the CDR3. Germline CDR1 is MGHRA and CDR2 is YSYEKL. The CDR3 nucleotides read TGCGCCAGCAGCCAGGGGGCCAGGATCAGGTACAATGAGCAGTTCTTC. Translating gives CASSQGARIRYNEQFF.

V usage is TRBV5-1 and J usage is TRBJ2-5, with D unresolved. CDR3 size: 13 residues. CDR1 is SGHRS, CDR2 YFSETQ, per germline. Trimming shortened V by 4 bases and J by 2 bases, and 9 bases separated the two germline ends. CDR3 protein: CASSRLRQETQYF. CDR3 sequence (DNA): TGCGCCAGCAGCCGACTGAGACAAGAGACCCAGTACTTC.

This clone was detected only a few times. The CDR3 DNA follows: TGCAGCGTTGCTGCCCGGGACGGGAAAGATACGCAGTATTTT. This gives the protein CSVAARDGKDTQYF. J is TRBJ2-3 and V is TRBV29-1, with D tentatively TRBD1 or TRBD2 (5 bases each). The V end was cut by 4 bases, the J end by 5 bases, with 16 bases between. CDR1 is SQVTM and CDR2 is ANQGSEA in the germline V gene. CDR3 length: 14 residues.

The chain joins TRBV6-5 to TRBJ2-2, with 7 positions matching TRBD1. The CDR3 is 16 amino acids. J gave up 2 bases and V 2 bases, and 5 bases lay outside the gene matches. Looked up from germline, CDR1 is MNHEY and CDR2 is SVGAGI. The CDR3 bases are TGTGCCAGCAGTTACACGACAGGGTCCAACACCGGGGAGCTGTTTTTT. It is translated as CASSYTTGSNTGELFF.

This sequence joins TRBV5-1 and TRBJ2-7, with TRBD1 matching over 11 bases. V dropped 3 bases and J dropped 7; count of bases not matched to a gene: 6. Germline values: CDR1 SGHRS, CDR2 YFSETQ. This CDR3 contains 14 residues. In nucleotides, the CDR3 is TGCGCCAGCAGCTACGGACAGGGGGCGGGTGAGCAGTACTTC. Amino acid sequence: CASSYGQGAGEQYF.